Following are 25 T cell receptor beta chains from one sample sequenced in a study of CD8+CD57+ T cells in acquired aplastic anemia. Flow cytometry had shown expanded CD8+CD57+ cells in the patients chosen for sequencing. For CDR3 and TCR beta VDJ profiling, genomic DNA was the template used. TCRdb reprocessed the reads with MiXCR, giving one entry per CDR3 protein. This sample has 110,000 or so distinct CDR3 sequences, with over 55% found just once. Sequencing input: sorted CD4+, CD8+, or CD8+CD57+ T cells (not recorded which) from PBMCs. Source of these receptors: a human donor with aplastic anemia.

The genes are TRBV9 and TRBJ1-1, with D possibly being TRBD1 (5 bases). V lost 2 bases and J 0 bases, leaving 8 bases between the germline ends. This CDR3 is 14 amino acids long. Germline-derived CDR1 and CDR2 are SGDLS and YYNGEE. The DNA of the CDR3 is TGTGCCAGCAGCGTCGGGGGTATGAACACTGAAGCTTTCTTT. This gives the protein CASSVGGMNTEAFF.

This clonotype was detected a few times. The chain links TRBV27 to TRBJ2-1; D unclear. Trimming shortened V by 3 bases and J by 6 bases, and 9 bases separated the two germline ends. CDR3 length: 13 residues. The germline CDR1 and CDR2 sequences are MNHEY and SMNVEV (reference sequence). The CDR3 DNA follows: TGTGCCAGCAGTTTCGGCCCAATCAATGAGCAGTTCTTC. Residues: CASSFGPINEQFF.

The chain carries TRBV20-1 and TRBJ2-7, with D perhaps assigned TRBD1 or TRBD2 (5 bases each). Germline CDR1 reads DFQATT; CDR2 reads SNEGSKA (reference sequence). This CDR3 contains 12 residues. The ends were cut back, 6 bases at V and 3 bases at J, with 12 bases in the middle. CDR3 nucleotide sequence: TGCAGTGCCGTAAGGGACCTCTACGAGCAGTACTTC. This encodes CSAVRDLYEQYF.

This sequence joins TRBV12-3 or TRBV12-4 and TRBJ1-1, with TRBD1 as a possible D gene (6 bases). Trimming removed 6 bases at V and 8 bases at J, with 19 bases between. CDR3 length equals 14 residues. The CDR3 reads CASSLLDRFGEAFF. In DNA form, the CDR3 reads TGTGCCAGCAGCCTACTCGACAGGTTTGGCGAAGCTTTCTTT.

The chain links TRBV2 to TRBJ1-1, with no clear D. Germline assignment: CDR1 SNHLY and CDR2 FYNNEI. This CDR3 has 14 amino acids. V was trimmed by 2 bases and J by 8 bases, leaving 15 bases between them. This chain's CDR3 is CASSEHGAWVEAFF. In DNA, the CDR3 is TGTGCCAGCAGTGAACATGGCGCTTGGGTGGAAGCTTTCTTT.

This clonotype turned up a few times. V and J are TRBV15 and TRBJ2-5; 10 bases match TRBD1. The CDR3 consists of 16 residues. Germline loops: CDR1 LNHNV, CDR2 YYDKDF (reference sequence). The V gene end was trimmed by 8 bases and the J gene end by 5 bases; junction bases not matched to a gene: 14. CDR3 residues: CATGSTRTGGRETQYF. In DNA, the CDR3 is TGTGCCACCGGATCCACGCGGACAGGGGGTAGGGAGACCCAGTACTTC.

This clonotype was picked up many times. The V gene is TRBV11-1, the J gene TRBJ1-3; perhaps TRBD1 as D (6 bases). V dropped 1 base and J dropped 0 bases, with 16 bases sitting between them. The CDR3 loop spans 18 amino acids. Germline assignment: CDR1 SGHAT and CDR2 FQDESV (reference sequence). The CDR3 DNA sequence: TGTGCCAGCAGCTTAGGTCTACAGGGCCAAAGCTCTGGAAACACCATATATTTT. The encoded protein is CASSLGLQGQSSGNTIYF.

The sample holds one count of this clonotype. The genes are TRBV20-1 and TRBJ2-3; no definite D call. This CDR3 is 15 amino acids long. From germline, CDR1 is DFQATT and CDR2 SNEGSKA (reference sequence). Trimming pared 0 bases from V and 4 bases from J, leaving 14 bases between. The CDR3 DNA is TGCAGTGCTAGAGAAATTGGCGAGTGGGCAGATACGCAGTATTTT. Amino acids: CSAREIGEWADTQYF.

The gene calls are TRBV5-8 and TRBJ2-7; D not resolved. Trimming took 7 bases from V and 5 from J, leaving 10 bases between them. Germline V gene sequence: CDR1 SGHTS, CDR2 YDEGEE. This CDR3 comprises 11 residues. CDR3 in DNA: TGTGCCAGCCGGTGGCTCCACGAGCAGTACTTC. This translates into CASRWLHEQYF.

The chain uses TRBV18 and TRBJ2-1; TRBD1 is a possible D gene (5 bases). This CDR3 has 13 residues. V was cut by 3 bases and J by 5 bases, with 8 bases left in between. Germline V lookup: CDR1 KGHSH, CDR2 LQKENI. CDR3 sequence reads: CASSPGADNEQFF. The CDR3 DNA reads as TGTGCCAGCTCACCTGGGGCGGACAATGAGCAGTTCTTC.

The CDR3 nucleotides are TGCAGCTCACAGGTGTCTATGGGGACCCAGTACTTC. Translating it yields CSSQVSMGTQYF. The chain is built from TRBV29-1 and TRBJ2-5; tentatively, D is TRBD1 (5 bases). V gave up 8 bases and J gave up 7 bases, with 17 bases separating them. CDR1 is SQVTM and CDR2 is ANQGSEA in the germline V gene. CDR3 length equals 12 residues.

The sample holds a few counts of this clonotype. The chain combines TRBV7-3 with TRBJ2-5; 10 nucleotides agree with TRBD1. V gave up 3 bases and J gave up 5 bases; unmatched junction bases: 3. The CDR3 consists of 14 residues. The germline V gene encodes CDR1 SGHTA and CDR2 FQGTGA. The CDR3 DNA reads as TGTGCCAGCAGCTTGACAGGGGGCGCGGAGACCCAGTACTTC. Its translation: CASSLTGGAETQYF.

This clonotype was seen many times. CDR3 protein: CASSQDGEETQYF. In DNA, the CDR3 is TGTGCCAGTAGTCAGGATGGTGAAGAGACCCAGTACTTC. The genes are TRBV19 and TRBJ2-5; D is ambiguous. CDR3 length: 13 amino acids. V lost 5 bases and J 3 bases, leaving 10 bases between the germline ends. CDR1 and CDR2 (germline): LNHDA, SQIVND (reference sequence).

The DNA of the CDR3 is TGTGCCAGTCTCAGGGGGCTCGGTCAGCCCCAGCATTTT. Protein sequence: CASLRGLGQPQHF. This rearrangement joins TRBV19 to TRBJ1-5, with 8 bases matching TRBD1. Per germline, CDR1 LNHDA and CDR2 SQIVND (reference sequence). This CDR3 spans 13 amino acids. V lost 8 bases to trimming and J lost 6 bases; unmatched junction nucleotides: 6.

The chain combines TRBV7-8 with TRBJ1-1; D ambiguous. This CDR3 has 16 amino acids. V was pared by 5 bases and J by 1 base, with 17 bases between. The germline V gene has CDR1 SGHVS and CDR2 FQNEAQ. CDR3 sequence: CASSPPPGRTNTEAFF. CDR3 in DNA: TGTGCCAGCAGCCCCCCCCCGGGCAGGACGAACACTGAAGCTTTCTTT. The full variable domain, with the rest looked up from reference TRBV7-8 and TRBJ1-1, is GAGVSQSPRYKVAKRGQDVALRCDPISGHVSLFWYQQALGQGPEFLTYFQNEAQLDKSGLPSDRFFAERPEGSVSTLKIQRTQQEDSAVYLCASSPPPGRTNTEAFFGQGTRLTVV.

As for this clonotype: The final CDR3 position lacks the conserved phenylalanine or tryptophan, pointing to a likely read error. The V and J genes are TRBV5-1 and TRBJ2-5; 14 bases match TRBD2. J was trimmed by 2 bases and V by 7 bases; bases with no gene match: 1. Germline CDR1 reads SGHRS; CDR2 reads YFSETQ. CDR3 length: 14 residues. The CDR3, as DNA: TGCGCCAGCGGACTAGCGGGGGGACAAGAGACCCAGTACCTC. Translation: CASGLAGGQETQYL.

In its sample, this clonotype was seen a few times. V gene TRBV9 combines with J gene TRBJ2-7; TRBD2 aligns across 15 bases. The germline V gene encodes CDR1 SGDLS and CDR2 YYNGEE. This CDR3 region has 20 residues. Trimming at V came to 3 bases and at J to 5 bases, leaving 18 bases not matched to a gene. The CDR3 protein is CASSAPVGTSGGQGFNEQYF. In nucleotides, the CDR3 is TGTGCCAGCAGCGCTCCGGTAGGGACTAGCGGGGGGCAGGGGTTCAACGAGCAGTACTTC. Full variable domain (outside the CDR3, taken from reference TRBV9 and TRBJ2-7): DSGVTQTPKHLITATGQRVTLRCSPRSGDLSVYWYQQSLDQGLQFLIQYYNGEERAKGNILERFSAQQFPDLHSELNLSSLELGDSALYFCASSAPVGTSGGQGFNEQYFGPGTRLTVT.

This clonotype was seen a few times. Since a much larger clone is just one base distant, this may be a read error. The chain carries TRBV2 and TRBJ1-5; D is possibly TRBD1 (5 bases). Germline V lookup: CDR1 SNHLY, CDR2 FYNNEI. The length of the CDR3 is 13 residues. Between the trimmed V and J ends, which lost 5 bases and 1 base, there was a span of 6 bases. This CDR3 is CASSRDSNQPQHF. CDR3 DNA sequence: TGTGCCAGCAGTCGGGACAGCAATCAGCCCCAGCATTTT.

V gene TRBV7-9 combines with J gene TRBJ1-6; D is perhaps TRBD1 (6 bases). CDR1 is SEHNR and CDR2 is FQNEAQ in the germline V gene (reference sequence). CDR3 length: 15 amino acids. V lost 5 bases and J lost 0, with 8 bases in between. The DNA of the CDR3 is TGTGCCAGCAGCCGACAGGACTCCTATAATTCACCCCTCCACTTT. Encoded protein: CASSRQDSYNSPLHF.

The chain joins TRBV7-9 to TRBJ2-3; D not certain. The CDR3 covers 13 residues. CDR1 SEHNR and CDR2 FQNEAQ come from the germline V gene (reference sequence). Trimming removed 10 bases from V and 4 bases from J, with 15 bases in between. Written as DNA, the CDR3 is TGTGCCACCAACTCCGGGTCTGCAGATACGCAGTATTTT. Residues: CATNSGSADTQYF.

The chain has TRBV19 and TRBJ2-6; no reliable D call. CDR3 length equals 15 residues. Trimming took 1 base from V and 2 from J, leaving 6 bases between them. Germline CDR1 LNHDA, CDR2 SQIVND (reference sequence). The CDR3 region has the DNA TGTGCCAGTAGTATAGCAGCACCTGGGGCCAACGTCCTGACTTTC. Residues: CASSIAAPGANVLTF.

The chain joins TRBV11-1 to TRBJ2-5, with TRBD2 matching 8 bases. J was trimmed by 2 bases and V by 5 bases; bases with no gene match: 19. The CDR3 sequence is 19 residues long. The germline V gene encodes CDR1 SGHAT and CDR2 FQDESV (reference sequence). CDR3 amino acids: CASSLRPVSGGGSQETQYF. In DNA, the CDR3 is TGTGCCAGCAGCCTTCGCCCCGTATCCGGGGGGGGGAGTCAAGAGACCCAGTACTTC.

J is TRBJ2-6 and V is TRBV2; D not certain. Per the germline V gene, CDR1 is SNHLY and CDR2 is FYNNEI. This CDR3 is 14 amino acids long. V lost 0 bases and J 3 bases, leaving 3 bases between the germline ends. The CDR3 bases are TGTGCCAGCAGTGAAGCGCTTGGGGCCAACGTCCTGACTTTC. It specifies CASSEALGANVLTF.

This clonotype was counted at least ten times. The chain joins TRBV10-1 to TRBJ2-5, with D unclear. This CDR3 region has 13 residues. The V end was cut by 2 bases, the J end by 0 bases, with 4 bases between. Looked up from germline, CDR1 is WNHNN and CDR2 is SYGVQD (reference sequence). The CDR3 DNA follows: TGCGCCAGCAGTGAGGGACACCAAGAGACCCAGTACTTC. Protein product: CASSEGHQETQYF.

The CDR3 coding sequence is TGTGCCAGCAGCCAATTAGCGGGGGACCCCCACGAGCAGTACTTC. It codes for CASSQLAGDPHEQYF. This chain joins TRBV9 and TRBJ2-7; 9 bases agree with TRBD2. The CDR3 consists of 15 residues. Germline V CDR1 and CDR2: SGDLS, YYNGEE. Unmatched junction bases numbered 10, after V lost 4 bases and J lost 5 bases.